This T cell receptor beta chain was captured in a study of cytomegalovirus exposure and HLA in healthy donors. The CDR3 spans 16 residues. Trimming at V came to 0 bases and at J to 9 bases, leaving 13 bases not matched to a gene. Germline lookup yields CDR1 SQVTM and CDR2 ANQGSEA. This clone was found once. Libraries were prepared by immunoSEQ multiplex PCR; TCRdb keeps only in-frame clonotypes and omits some of them. The sample has hundreds of thousands of clones; less than 95% are singletons. The sample taken for sequencing was PBMCs. The V and J genes are TRBV29-1 and TRBJ2-1; 8 bases agree with TRBD2. The receptor's source is a woman in her thirties in good health and CMV-seronegative. The CDR3 protein is CSVEEYSGKRLGEQFF. The CDR3 DNA sequence: TGCAGCGTTGAAGAGTATAGCGGGAAGCGGTTAGGTGAGCAGTTCTTC.